This T cell receptor (beta chain) was profiled in a study of blood T cells in healthy people across ages. Points from the study as a whole: Researchers said unsorted PBMCs prevented a conclusive naive versus antigen-experienced comparison.

This clonotype was observed many times. What it binds is not known. Germline CDR1 SGHRS, CDR2 YFSETQ. The CDR3 contains 16 residues. With 4 bases clipped from V and 2 bases from J, the junction kept 5 bases outside the gene matches. Each donor gave roughly 10 milliliters of peripheral blood. Sample-barcoded 5' priming and a J-beta primer mix drove a second PCR of about 6 to 12 cycles. Each cDNA molecule carried a tag from a template-switch adaptor that contained 12 random nucleotides. TCRdb ran MiXCR on the 5' RACE reads and lists one entry per CDR3 protein. The sample lists approximately 800,000 distinct CDR3 sequences, around 50% seen once, with about 26% in the top ten.

The source is a man between 40 and 49 years old in good health. This chain joins TRBV5-1 and TRBJ2-3, with 12 bases identical to TRBD2. Sample: blood. CDR3 coding DNA: TGCGCCAGCAGCCCTGGACTAGCGGGACCCACAGATACGCAGTATTTT. Its protein is CASSPGLAGPTDTQYF.